The 8 T cell receptor beta chains reported below all come from one sample, sequenced in a study of T-cell memory formation after mild COVID-19. One entry per CDR3 protein results from TCRdb running MiXCR on the 5' RACE reads. This sample has about 210,000 distinct CDR3 sequences, with about 10% found just once. The sample taken for sequencing was PBMCs or a T cell subset sorted from them (not recorded which). The receptors stem from a man younger than 30 who had mild COVID-19 (a few samples of this study predate the infection). Cell type and time point are not known.

This clonotype was counted only a few times. The CDR3 bases are TGCGCCAGCAGCCGGGAGGTGGGCGAGCCCCAGCATTTT. It translates to CASSREVGEPQHF. The chain combines TRBV5-1 with TRBJ1-5; D ambiguous. With 4 bases removed from V and 8 bases from J, the gap between germline ends came to 13 bases. The CDR3 loop spans 13 amino acids. Germline assignment: CDR1 SGHRS and CDR2 YFSETQ.

The V call is TRBV19, the J call TRBJ1-1; TRBD1 matches 7 bases. With 3 bases clipped from V and 7 bases from J, the junction kept 5 bases outside the gene matches. The CDR3 is 13 residues long. Looked up from germline, CDR1 is LNHDA and CDR2 is SQIVND (reference sequence). The CDR3 spells CASSIGTVSEAFF. In DNA, the CDR3 is TGTGCCAGTAGTATCGGGACAGTGAGTGAAGCTTTCTTT.

At least ten counts were recorded for this clonotype. V usage is TRBV5-1 and J usage is TRBJ2-1, with 7 bases identical to TRBD2. The V segment lost 3 bases and the J segment 7 bases; nucleotides outside the gene matches: 7. The length of the CDR3 is 14 residues. Germline V gives CDR1 SGHRS, CDR2 YFSETQ. CDR3 nucleotides: TGCGCCAGCAGCTCTGTGCTAGCGGTTAATGAGCAGTTCTTC. This encodes CASSSVLAVNEQFF.

This rearrangement joins TRBV10-3 to TRBJ1-1, with 10 bases aligning to TRBD1. Germline assignment: CDR1 ENHRY and CDR2 SYGVKD. V was pared by 6 bases and J by 2 bases, with 3 bases of the junction left unmatched. This CDR3 spans 14 amino acids. The CDR3 is CAIRGQGINTEAFF. The CDR3, as DNA: TGTGCCATCAGGGGACAGGGGATTAACACTGAAGCTTTCTTT.

The sample holds a few counts of this clonotype. The genes are TRBV7-9 and TRBJ2-1; possible D gene TRBD2, 5 bases. CDR1 SEHNR and CDR2 FQNEAQ come from the germline V gene (reference sequence). Trimming cost V 0 bases and J 4 bases, with 22 bases left between them. CDR3 length equals 19 residues. The chain's CDR3 is CASSLAASEPGSLYNEQFF. The DNA of the CDR3 is TGTGCCAGCAGCTTAGCGGCCAGCGAGCCGGGATCGTTATACAATGAGCAGTTCTTC.

V and J are TRBV5-1 and TRBJ2-7; TRBD2 might be the D (6 bases). With 3 bases removed from V and 5 bases from J, the gap between germline ends came to 18 bases. From germline, CDR1 is SGHRS and CDR2 YFSETQ. The CDR3 covers 15 residues. CDR3 bases: TGCGCCAGCAGCTCGGACTCGACTAGTTCCCACGAGCAGTACTTC. This gives the protein CASSSDSTSSHEQYF.

There are a few counts of this clonotype. V usage is TRBV6-6 and J usage is TRBJ2-7; 7 bases are shared with TRBD2. This CDR3 has 14 residues. J gave up 3 bases and V 7 bases, and 9 bases lay outside the gene matches. CDR1 and CDR2 (germline): MNHNY, SVGAGI (reference sequence). Here the CDR3 DNA reads TGTGCCAGCAACCACGGAGCGGGGAACTACGAGCAGTACGTC. Translation gives CASNHGAGNYEQYV.

The chain joins TRBV7-9 to TRBJ2-3; weak D call: TRBD2 (6 bases). Trimming took 4 bases from V and 0 from J, leaving 8 bases between them. CDR1 and CDR2 from the germline V gene are SEHNR and FQNEAQ (reference sequence). The CDR3 loop spans 14 amino acids. This CDR3 reads CASSWEVSTDTQYF. The CDR3, as DNA: TGTGCCAGCAGCTGGGAGGTAAGCACAGATACGCAGTATTTT.